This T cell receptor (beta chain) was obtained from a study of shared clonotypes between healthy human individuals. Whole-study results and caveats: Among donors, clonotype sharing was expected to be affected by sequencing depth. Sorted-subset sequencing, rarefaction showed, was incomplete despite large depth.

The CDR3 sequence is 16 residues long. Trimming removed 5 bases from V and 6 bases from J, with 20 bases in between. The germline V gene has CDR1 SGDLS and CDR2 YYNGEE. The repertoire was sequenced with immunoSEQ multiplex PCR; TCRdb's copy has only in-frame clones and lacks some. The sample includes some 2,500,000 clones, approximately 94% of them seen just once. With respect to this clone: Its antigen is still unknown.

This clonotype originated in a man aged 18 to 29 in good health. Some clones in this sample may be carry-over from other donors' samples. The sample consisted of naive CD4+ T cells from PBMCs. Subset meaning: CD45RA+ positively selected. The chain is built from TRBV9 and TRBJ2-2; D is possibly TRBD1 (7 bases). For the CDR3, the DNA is TGTGCCAGCAGTCACTTGGGACAGTCGGGAGCCGGGGAGCTGTTTTTT. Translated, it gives CASSHLGQSGAGELFF.